This TCR beta chain emerged from a study of cytomegalovirus exposure and HLA in healthy donors (dated by TCRdb to about 2017). General notes on the study: An earlier analysis of some 600 of the donors reported roughly 300 Gb of sequence data and about 120 million unique TCR beta sequences obtained from roughly 170 million T cells. An early release covering approximately 600 HLA-typed donors comprised about 310 gigabases of sequencing data and around 80 million unique TCR sequences. The genetic ancestry cluster associated with self-reported Caucasian donors included about 81% of the 398 genotyped donors. The study was designed to test whether signatures of past pathogen exposure could be identified by cataloging public T cell receptors. The study used immunosequencing to profile the T cell repertoires of approximately 630 subjects and linked those repertoires to cytomegalovirus serostatus. A separate validation cohort of roughly 110 different subjects was used in addition to the approximately 700-subject first cohort. The study combined high-throughput TCR immunosequencing, statistical association of individual TCRs with disease status, and machine learning to predict cytomegalovirus infection status. A later analysis re-examined previously published TCR beta repertoires from roughly 720 donors and added high-resolution HLA genotyping to investigate patterns of TCR occurrence. Rather than drawing on any new phenotypic data, the later analysis identified candidate immune exposures from TCR beta sequences and the way those sequences occurred across donors. To decide whether each TCR beta V gene segment behaved as functional or pseudogenic, an earlier analysis of some 600 of the donors relied on high-throughput TCR beta sequencing. Donor age, sex, ethnicity and CMV serostatus were compiled together with the repertoire data. In a later genetic analysis, genome-wide SNP genotypes for about 65% of the 666 donors were used, and that subset was treated as a discovery cohort. All discovery cohort repertoires had been generated on a single sequencing platform. HLA typing included class I and class II loci at four-digit resolution. The number of donors typed differed by locus, with 629-630 for A, B, C, DRB1 and DQB1, approximately 500 for DQA1, 606 for DPA1, and some 440 for DPB1. Four or five DR-DQ haplotypes were handled as single units for association and clustering, since linkage in the cohort was strong. Across some 400 genotyped donors of the cohort, an average of roughly 250,000 unique TCR beta nucleotide sequences per donor were sequenced, and approximately 17% of those sequences were non-productive.

In regard to this clone: It lacks a known antigen. Per-base qualities were not stored, and no clone one base away is much larger.

Library preparation used the immunoSEQ multiplex PCR assay. For the multiplex PCR, a mixture combining 60 forward primers for TCR Vbeta segments and 13 reverse primers for TCR Jbeta segments was used. The CDR3 region of rearranged TCR beta genes was amplified from genomic DNA by a multiplex PCR assay. The Illumina HiSeq System was used to sequence the amplified TCR beta libraries as 87-base-pair reads. The study's processing was this. A later analysis tallied around 87 million unique TCR beta chains across the 666 repertoires, and around 12 million of those chains were shared by two or more donors. Raw reads were error-corrected and collapsed into unique sequences with a nearest-neighbor algorithm that merged closely related sequences to remove PCR and sequencing errors. V, D and J gene segments were assigned by aligning CDR3 sequences to IMGT reference sequences. For a sequence to be retained, a match of at least six nucleotides was required to both a V gene segment and a J gene segment. Rearrangements were classified as productive when the CDR3 lacked stop codons and remained in frame with V and J, and all other rearrangements were classified as non-productive. CDR3 was defined by IMGT convention, running from the second conserved V-encoded cysteine to the conserved J-encoded phenylalanine. The earlier analysis of some 540 of the donors excluded any sequence lacking an unambiguous match to a single V gene segment. An earlier analysis of just under 600 of the donors called V segments functional above 56.7% productive rearrangements and segregating when the between-donor standard deviation exceeded 5%. A statistical classification framework was built to diagnose cytomegalovirus status from the catalog of TCR beta chain sequences. In a later analysis, V and J genes were assigned by comparing TCR nucleotide sequences against IMGT/GENE-DB human TR gene sequences. A later analysis assigned CDR3 sequences and most-parsimonious VDJ recombination scenarios with the TCRdist pipeline. In a later analysis, every TCR beta chain was defined by the combination of its CDR3 amino acid sequence and its V-gene family, and reads without a unique V-gene family were dropped. A later analysis removed 500 to 650 highly shared, low-generation-probability nucleotide sequences to deal with suspected cross-contamination and a sequencing artifact. In a later analysis, a clonal expansion index was calculated for each public chain from normalized within-repertoire ranks of inferred template counts. Generation probabilities in a later analysis came from a VDJ recombination model fitted to out-of-frame rearrangements, and those results were checked against IGoR. In a later analysis, hypergeometric tests were used to score TCR-TCR, TCR-HLA and TCR-CMV co-occurrence, with a repertoire-size bias correction applied to TCR pairs. To estimate false discovery rates, a later analysis permuted the HLA or CMV assignments 20 times. In a later analysis, co-occurring TCRs were grouped with DBSCAN, and TCRdist sequence similarity was added when clustering was performed within HLA-allele-positive subsets. Repertoires with fewer than 30,000 or more than 120,000 public chains, plus five repertoires with anomalous nucleotide sharing, were excluded from co-occurrence clustering. The table comes from immuneACCESS by way of TCRdb, which keeps in-frame sequences with V and J called. Part of the clones is missing from these tables; in studies checked, under half for an unresolved V gene and the rest for unknown reasons. From that table come the V and J calls and clone size; the DNA was used to work out D and trimming. Present in this sample are 130,000 or so clones, 80% of which were seen just once. The ten largest make up around 5% of the sample.

In total, roughly 670 healthy bone marrow donors made up the cohort. At the time of sampling, every cohort member was nominally healthy, though immune exposures that went unrecorded were likely present. The donor was CMV seronegative and belonged to the group of over 350 seronegative cohort members. A peripheral blood sample was collected from each donor, and TCR beta sequencing was performed on peripheral blood mononuclear cells. The Qiagen DNeasy Blood Extraction Kit was used to extract genomic DNA from the blood cell samples. There are 14 amino acids in the CDR3, from cysteine to phenylalanine inclusive. Kept here is only the CDR3 DNA, which spans 42 bases and is read in frame from base 1. The junction carries 7 bases between V and J, which are trimmed by 2 bases and 2 bases respectively. The germline V gene (reference sequence) provides CDR1 MNHEY and CDR2 SMNVEV. The full study reports these points: The authors suggested that the approach could potentially be generalized to other disease states and immunological phenotypes. Sequencing depth was assumed to be roughly uniform across donors in the presence/absence analyses, though that assumption may not hold. Because the 87-base-pair reads could not distinguish some IMGT-functional V segments, including TRBV6-2 and TRBV6-3, those segments were excluded. Compared with the approximately 600-donor mean, donors in an Asian-associated ancestry cluster had fewer N-insertions in productive TCRs, according to a later genetic analysis. Across donors, most TCR sequences were observed very rarely, whereas some public TCRs were present in many individuals. According to a later analysis, parvovirus B19, influenza, CMV and Epstein-Barr virus appeared linked to several top co-occurrence clusters. Immune exposure information for the cohort was limited to CMV serostatus. When HLA alleles, especially DR and DQ, strongly co-occurred, TCR associations were difficult to assign to individual alleles. A few of the identified cytomegalovirus-associated TCR beta chains were confirmed in vitro to be specific for cytomegalovirus antigens. In an earlier analysis of 587 of the donors, most TCR beta V segments appeared in productive rearrangements about 90% or about 30% of the time, broadly matching IMGT annotations. A later analysis associated about 16,000 TCR beta sequences with specific HLA alleles at a false discovery rate of 0.05. According to a later analysis, TCR association rates differed among HLA loci, with DRB1 alleles showing the most associated TCRs and HLA-C alleles showing the fewest. Only TCR beta chains were sequenced in this cohort, and the absence of alpha or paired-chain data limited detectable features. A further reported finding was that TCR beta sequences accurately predicted the HLA-A and HLA-B alleles for most subjects in the first cohort. Linkage disequilibrium might explain the correlated functional status among segregating V segments, but an unknown experimental factor could not be excluded. The earlier analysis of approximately 560 of the donors excluded approximately 17 rarely observed V segments, including chromosome 9 orphons, because counts were too low. A later genetic analysis associated a missense DCLRE1C variant with V-gene and J-gene trimming of TCR beta chains, and an independent cohort replicated the association. Compared with equally common non-associated chains, HLA-associated TCR beta chains in a later analysis were more clonally expanded and had lower generation probabilities. A later analysis found that most CMV-associated TCR beta chains appeared HLA-restricted, with HLA associations seemingly driven largely by CMV exposure. The sequencing pipeline was judged likely to have produced a cluster of highly shared sequence variants as a technical artifact. Because HLA typing was unavailable for some donors at each locus, only the typed subset was used in association tests. In both the original and validation cohorts, the classifier was reported to diagnose cytomegalovirus status with high specificity and sensitivity. In the study, some 160 TCR beta chains were listed as associated with cytomegalovirus.

The source material was PBMCs. The chain is made from TRBV27 and TRBJ2-1, and TRBD2 may be the D gene, going by 5 matching bases. The origin of this receptor is a man aged 25-45 years in good health and CMV-seronegative. The DNA sequence follows: TGTGCCAGCAGTTTACTGACTACCTACAATGAGCAGTTCTTC. Translated, it gives CASSLLTTYNEQFF.